This T cell receptor beta chain was sequenced in a study of T cells in Graves' hyperthyroidism and ophthalmopathy. General study results and limits: The model predicted ophthalmopathy a median roughly six months before onset.

TCR beta CDR3 regions were amplified from RNA transcripts. Researchers ran a first-round RT-PCR on the TCR CDR3 using the HTBI primer set. MiXCR, applied by TCRdb to the multiplex PCR reads, yields one record per CDR3 protein. The sample consists of about 640,000 distinct CDR3 sequences, around 13% of them appearing once. CDR1 is SGHTA and CDR2 is FQGTGA in the germline V gene. CDR3 length: 19 amino acids. V shed 5 bases and J shed 2 bases, with 26 bases lying between them. The sample holds many counts of this clonotype. The target antigen is unknown. The sequenced sample was blood. The clonotype comes from a woman in her 50s with Graves' ophthalmopathy. The chain is built from TRBV7-3 and TRBJ2-3; the D call may be TRBD1 or TRBD2 (5 bases each). The chain's CDR3 is CASSLPGPGSKGDTDTQYF. The CDR3 DNA reads as TGTGCCAGCAGCCTCCCGGGACCAGGATCCAAAGGGGACACAGATACGCAGTATTTT.